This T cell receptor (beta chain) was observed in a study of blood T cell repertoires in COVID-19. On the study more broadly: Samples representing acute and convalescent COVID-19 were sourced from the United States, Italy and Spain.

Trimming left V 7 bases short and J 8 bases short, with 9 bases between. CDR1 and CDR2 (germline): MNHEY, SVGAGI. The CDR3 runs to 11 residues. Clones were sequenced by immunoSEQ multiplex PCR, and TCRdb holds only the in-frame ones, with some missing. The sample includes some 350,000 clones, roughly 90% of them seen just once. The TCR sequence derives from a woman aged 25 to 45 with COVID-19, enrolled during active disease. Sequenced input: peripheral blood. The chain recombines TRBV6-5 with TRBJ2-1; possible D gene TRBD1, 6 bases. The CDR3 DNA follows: TGTGCCAGCATCCAGGGGCATGAGCAGTTCTTC. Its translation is CASIQGHEQFF.